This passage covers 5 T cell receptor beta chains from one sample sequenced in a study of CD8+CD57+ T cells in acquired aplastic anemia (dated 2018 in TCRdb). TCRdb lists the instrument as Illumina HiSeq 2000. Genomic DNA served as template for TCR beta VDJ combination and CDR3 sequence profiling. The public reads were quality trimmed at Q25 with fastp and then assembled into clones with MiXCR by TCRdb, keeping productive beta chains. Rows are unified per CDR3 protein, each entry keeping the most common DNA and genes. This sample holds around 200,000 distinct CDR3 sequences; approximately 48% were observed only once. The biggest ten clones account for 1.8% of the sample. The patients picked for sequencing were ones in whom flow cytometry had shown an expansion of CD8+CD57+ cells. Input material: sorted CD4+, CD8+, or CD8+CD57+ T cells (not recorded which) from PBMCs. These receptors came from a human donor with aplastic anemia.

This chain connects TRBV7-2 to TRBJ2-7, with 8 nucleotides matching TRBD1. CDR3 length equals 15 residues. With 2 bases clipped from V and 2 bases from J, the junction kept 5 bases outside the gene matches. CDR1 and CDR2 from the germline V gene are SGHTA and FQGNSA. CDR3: CASSLPSGGTYEQYF. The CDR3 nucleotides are TGTGCCAGCAGCTTACCGTCAGGGGGCACCTACGAGCAGTACTTC.

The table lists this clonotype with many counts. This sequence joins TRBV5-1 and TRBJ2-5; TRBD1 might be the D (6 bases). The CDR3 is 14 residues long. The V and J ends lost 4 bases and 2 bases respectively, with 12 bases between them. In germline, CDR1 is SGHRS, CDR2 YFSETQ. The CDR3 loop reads CASSPGHPQETQYF. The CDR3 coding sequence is TGCGCCAGCAGCCCGGGACATCCACAAGAGACCCAGTACTTC.

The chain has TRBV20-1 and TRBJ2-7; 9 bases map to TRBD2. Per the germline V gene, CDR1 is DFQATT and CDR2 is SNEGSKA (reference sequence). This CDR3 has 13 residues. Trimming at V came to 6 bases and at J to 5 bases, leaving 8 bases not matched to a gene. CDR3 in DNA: TGCAGTGCCCCGGGACTAGCTCTGAACGAGCAGTACTTC. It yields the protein CSAPGLALNEQYF.

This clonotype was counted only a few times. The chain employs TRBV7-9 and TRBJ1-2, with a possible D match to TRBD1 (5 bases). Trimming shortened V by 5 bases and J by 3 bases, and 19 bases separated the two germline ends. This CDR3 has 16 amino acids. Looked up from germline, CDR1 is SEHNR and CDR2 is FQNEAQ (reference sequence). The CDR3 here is CASSPTLGTGDYGYTF. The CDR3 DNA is TGTGCCAGCAGCCCCACCCTCGGGACGGGGGACTATGGCTACACCTTC.

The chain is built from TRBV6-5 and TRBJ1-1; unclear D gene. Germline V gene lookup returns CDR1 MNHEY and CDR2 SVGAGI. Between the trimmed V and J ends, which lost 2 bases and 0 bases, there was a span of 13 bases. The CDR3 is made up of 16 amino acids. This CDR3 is CASSYRPTPMNTEAFF. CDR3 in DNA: TGTGCCAGCAGTTACCGACCGACACCGATGAACACTGAAGCTTTCTTT.